The 29 T cell receptor beta chains given below trace back to one sample, sequenced in a study of T cell responses to AZD1222 COVID-19 vaccine. Sequenced by immunoSEQ multiplex PCR; TCRdb stores in-frame clones only, minus some. Of around 100,000 clones in the sample, 70% to 90% are singletons; the top ten hold 15% to 20%. Sequencing used peripheral blood, obtained on day 0 of AZD1222 vaccination. These receptors originate from an adult in good health.

The rearrangement uses TRBV10-3 and TRBJ2-7; 10 nucleotides align to TRBD1. V lost 1 base and J lost 3; bases outside the gene matches: 15. The CDR3 is 19 amino acids. The V gene's germline CDR1 is ENHRY and CDR2 SYGVKD. CDR3 loop: CAISEFLRDRGKSGYEQYF. In DNA form, the CDR3 reads TGTGCCATCAGTGAGTTTCTCCGGGACAGGGGTAAATCGGGCTACGAGCAGTACTTC.

V gene TRBV6-5 combines with J gene TRBJ1-3, with D possibly TRBD1 on 5 matching bases. In germline, CDR1 is MNHEY, CDR2 SVGAGI. CDR3 length equals 16 residues. Trimming cost V 0 bases and J 0 bases, with 9 bases left between them. Here the CDR3 DNA reads TGTGCCAGCAGTTACTCCGACAGACTCTCTGGAAACACCATATATTTT. This codes for CASSYSDRLSGNTIYF.

This sequence joins TRBV6-1 and TRBJ1-3, with D unclear. V was shortened by 6 bases and J by 2 bases, with 17 bases between the two germline ends. Germline-derived CDR1 and CDR2 are MNHNS and SASEGT. CDR3 length equals 16 residues. The CDR3 DNA is TGTGCCAGCAGAGAATCGGGTCATCGGACTGGAAACACCATATATTTT. The encoded protein is CASRESGHRTGNTIYF.

J is TRBJ2-1 and V is TRBV6-5; 11 bases align to TRBD1. The CDR3 sequence is 16 residues long. Per germline, CDR1 MNHEY and CDR2 SVGAGI. Trimming cost V 1 base and J 7 bases; bases outside gene matches: 6. CDR3 in amino acids: CASSYWAGQGGNEQFF. DNA of the CDR3: TGTGCCAGCAGTTACTGGGCGGGACAGGGGGGTAATGAGCAGTTCTTC.

The chain has TRBV11-2 and TRBJ2-1; 7 bases align to TRBD1. This CDR3 contains 15 residues. Germline V gene sequence: CDR1 SGHAT, CDR2 FQNNGV. The J segment lost 8 bases and the V segment lost 8 bases, leaving 15 bases of the junction unmatched. The CDR3, as DNA: TGTGCCAGCCTATTTCCGAAGGGGGCCGGAGATGAGCAGTTCTTC. Translating it yields CASLFPKGAGDEQFF.

The chain carries TRBV13 and TRBJ1-6; D is perhaps TRBD1 (5 bases). CDR1 is PRHDT and CDR2 is FYEKMQ in the germline V gene (reference sequence). V lost 4 bases and J 9 bases, leaving 13 bases between the germline ends. The CDR3 contains 14 residues. CDR3 in amino acids: CASSSLLRGSPLHF. The CDR3 DNA reads as TGTGCCAGCAGCTCCCTTTTGAGGGGTTCACCCCTCCACTTT.

The chain uses TRBV27 and TRBJ1-1; no clear D. CDR3 length equals 15 residues. Per germline, CDR1 MNHEY and CDR2 SMNVEV (reference sequence). Trimming shortened V by 0 bases and J by 0 bases, and 8 bases separated the two germline ends. CDR3 DNA: TGTGCCAGCAGTTTATCTATCTCCGTGAACACTGAAGCTTTCTTT. Amino acid sequence: CASSLSISVNTEAFF.

The chain recombines TRBV19 with TRBJ1-1, with unresolved D. This CDR3 comprises 13 residues. Germline V gene sequence: CDR1 LNHDA, CDR2 SQIVND (reference sequence). Trimming took 5 bases from V and 1 from J, leaving 8 bases between them. CDR3 protein: CASSRGSNTEAFF. In nucleotides, the CDR3 is TGTGCCAGTAGTCGGGGTTCGAACACTGAAGCTTTCTTT. Full variable domain (remainder filled in from reference TRBV19 and TRBJ1-1): DGGITQSPKYLFRKEGQNVTLSCEQNLNHDAMYWYRQDPGQGLRLIYYSQIVNDFQKGDIAEGYSVSREKKESFPLTVTSAQKNPTAFYLCASSRGSNTEAFFGQGTRLTVV.

This clone was seen once. This chain uses TRBV12-3 or TRBV12-4 with TRBJ1-1; D might be TRBD1 (5 bases). This CDR3 has 12 amino acids. Trimming removed 3 bases from V and 6 bases from J, with 8 bases in between. The DNA for the CDR3 is TGTGCCAGCAGTTTCGGGGGGGCTGAAGCTTTCTTT. Its translation: CASSFGGAEAFF.

This clone was recorded at least ten times. J is TRBJ1-2 and V is TRBV9, with TRBD1 as a possible D gene (5 bases). V lost 7 bases and J 6 bases, leaving 16 bases between the germline ends. The CDR3 has 13 residues. Germline values: CDR1 SGDLS, CDR2 YYNGEE. The CDR3 nucleotides read TGTGCCAGCGGTCGGGGGATTTTAGATGGCTACACCTTC. Translating it yields CASGRGILDGYTF.

The V and J genes are TRBV27 and TRBJ2-7; D perhaps matches TRBD2 (5 bases). The CDR3 totals 15 residues. Germline loops: CDR1 MNHEY, CDR2 SMNVEV (reference sequence). The germline V and J ends were trimmed by 6 bases and 3 bases, with 18 bases remaining between them. For the CDR3, the DNA is TGTGCCAGCAGCAGGAAATGGACTGACAACTACGAGCAGTACTTC. Protein product: CASSRKWTDNYEQYF.

The chain combines TRBV6-5 with TRBJ1-2, with 8 bases that match TRBD1. The junction had 8 bases not matched to a gene; V was cut back by 6 bases and J by 5 bases. The CDR3 totals 14 residues. Germline lookup yields CDR1 MNHEY and CDR2 SVGAGI. The CDR3, as DNA: TGTGCCAGCAGCGATCAGGGGGCGGGGTATGGCTACACCTTC. Protein product: CASSDQGAGYGYTF.

The chain combines TRBV11-2 with TRBJ2-3, with D perhaps TRBD2 (7 bases). Germline V gene data show CDR1 as SGHAT and CDR2 as FQNNGV. CDR3 length: 16 residues. Trimming removed 6 bases at V and 4 bases at J, with 20 bases between. The CDR3 spells CASRADMGGLADTQYF. The DNA of the CDR3 is TGTGCCAGCAGAGCCGACATGGGGGGGCTTGCAGATACGCAGTATTTT.

The CDR3 region is CASRASGGWDEQFF. The CDR3 coding sequence is TGTGCCAGCAGAGCTAGCGGGGGTTGGGATGAGCAGTTCTTC. The chain employs TRBV6-5 and TRBJ2-1, with 10 bases identical to TRBD2. The V gene end was trimmed by 6 bases and the J gene end by 8 bases; junction bases not matched to a gene: 7. Per the germline V gene, CDR1 is MNHEY and CDR2 is SVGAGI. The CDR3 runs 14 residues.

In DNA form, the CDR3 reads TGTGCCAGCAGCCAAGGGGTCCTCCCTGAAAAACTGTTTTTT. It encodes CASSQGVLPEKLFF. The chain recombines TRBV14 with TRBJ1-4; D unclear. Germline assignment: CDR1 SGHDN and CDR2 FVKESK. The ends were cut back, 1 base at V and 7 bases at J, with 10 bases in the middle. CDR3 length: 14 residues.

This chain connects TRBV12-5 to TRBJ2-7; no definite D call. The CDR3 runs 13 residues. V shed 1 base and J shed 6 bases, with 10 bases lying between them. Germline V gene lookup returns CDR1 LGHNT and CDR2 FRNRAP. CDR3 DNA sequence: TGTGCTAGTGGTTTGGAAACGAGGTCCGAGCAGTACTTC. Amino acid sequence: CASGLETRSEQYF. The entire variable domain, with the rest obtained from reference TRBV12-5 and TRBJ2-7, is as follows: DARVTQTPRHKVTEMGQEVTMRCQPILGHNTVFWYRQTMMQGLELLAYFRNRAPLDDSGMPKDRFSAEMPDATLATLKIQPSEPRDSAVYFCASGLETRSEQYFGPGTRLTVT.

V and J are TRBV6-6 and TRBJ2-4; D is unclear. CDR1 and CDR2 (germline): MNHNY, SVGAGI (reference sequence). V was trimmed by 3 bases and J by 4 bases, leaving 1 base between them. The CDR3 extends over 11 amino acids. As DNA, the CDR3 is TGTGCCAGCAGTTATAAAAACATTCAGTACTTC. This sequence encodes CASSYKNIQYF.

The chain joins TRBV18 to TRBJ1-1, with D perhaps matching TRBD1 (5 bases). The CDR3 runs to 14 residues. Trimming cost V 3 bases and J 1 base, with 9 bases left between them. Germline CDR1 and CDR2: KGHSH and LQKENI. The CDR3 DNA sequence: TGTGCCAGCTCACCGGGGCAGGCGAACACTGAAGCTTTCTTT. This encodes CASSPGQANTEAFF.

The CDR3 DNA follows: TGTGCCAGCACCCCCCAGACAGGGTACAATGAGCAGTTCTTC. Translating it yields CASTPQTGYNEQFF. The chain joins TRBV2 to TRBJ2-1, with 7 bases aligning to TRBD1. Germline V gene sequence: CDR1 SNHLY, CDR2 FYNNEI. The CDR3 is 14 residues long. J gave up 4 bases and V 7 bases, and 7 bases lay outside the gene matches.

The chain combines TRBV9 with TRBJ2-5, with 7 bases aligning to TRBD1. The length of the CDR3 is 16 residues. In germline, CDR1 is SGDLS, CDR2 YYNGEE. J was trimmed by 2 bases and V by 4 bases; bases with no gene match: 11. The CDR3 is CASSFLPGQRQETQYF. CDR3 bases: TGTGCCAGCAGCTTCCTCCCGGGACAGAGACAAGAGACCCAGTACTTC. Combining the CDR3 with reference TRBV9 and TRBJ2-5 gives the whole variable domain DSGVTQTPKHLITATGQRVTLRCSPRSGDLSVYWYQQSLDQGLQFLIQYYNGEERAKGNILERFSAQQFPDLHSELNLSSLELGDSALYFCASSFLPGQRQETQYFGPGTRLLVL.

The rearrangement uses TRBV7-8 and TRBJ1-1; a possible D gene is TRBD1 (5 bases). The length of the CDR3 is 12 residues. Germline CDR1 SGHVS, CDR2 FQNEAQ. The ends were cut back, 1 base at V and 8 bases at J, with 8 bases in the middle. The CDR3 protein is CASSLDRTEAFF. In DNA form, the CDR3 reads TGTGCCAGCAGCTTAGACAGGACAGAAGCTTTCTTT.

This chain connects TRBV15 to TRBJ1-2, with D possibly matching TRBD1 (5 bases). This CDR3 has 13 residues. V was cut by 5 bases and J by 8 bases, with 15 bases left in between. Germline CDR1 and CDR2: LNHNV and YYDKDF (reference sequence). The CDR3 loop reads CATSEWGEGGYTF. CDR3 nucleotide sequence: TGTGCCACCAGCGAGTGGGGGGAGGGCGGCTACACCTTC.

The chain links TRBV9 to TRBJ1-2; D is possibly TRBD1 (5 bases). The germline V and J ends were trimmed by 3 bases and 0 bases, with 15 bases remaining between them. The CDR3 is 16 residues long. Germline V gene sequence: CDR1 SGDLS, CDR2 YYNGEE. The CDR3 is CASSATSREANYGYTF. The CDR3 DNA reads as TGTGCCAGCAGCGCGACATCCAGGGAAGCTAACTATGGCTACACCTTC.

The CDR3 here is CASSRAGNEKLFF. In DNA form, the CDR3 reads TGTGCCAGCAGTAGGGCGGGTAATGAAAAACTGTTTTTT. The chain combines TRBV7-9 with TRBJ1-4, with unresolved D. In germline, CDR1 is SEHNR, CDR2 FQNEAQ (reference sequence). CDR3 size: 13 residues. V lost 6 bases and J 4 bases, leaving 9 bases between the germline ends.

This clone was picked up one time. This chain joins TRBV11-2 and TRBJ2-4, with 7 bases identical to TRBD1. This CDR3 is 14 amino acids long. CDR1 is SGHAT, CDR2 FQNNGV, per germline. After removal of 5 bases from V and 6 bases from J, the junction contained 7 bases not matched to a gene. This CDR3 is CASSPDRVGNIQYF. The CDR3 DNA sequence: TGTGCCAGCAGCCCAGACAGGGTAGGAAACATTCAGTACTTC.

This clone was detected a few times. This chain connects TRBV6-1 to TRBJ2-3, with no clear D. This CDR3 contains 14 residues. Germline loops: CDR1 MNHNS, CDR2 SASEGT. The V end was cut by 1 base, the J end by 5 bases, with 10 bases between. The CDR3 coding sequence is TGTGCCAGCAGTGAAGTCAATCTGGGAGATACGCAGTATTTT. It translates to CASSEVNLGDTQYF.

The J gene is TRBJ2-3, the V gene TRBV6-5; D is perhaps TRBD1 or TRBD2 (5 bases each). This CDR3 spans 16 amino acids. CDR1 is MNHEY and CDR2 is SVGAGI in the germline V gene. Between the trimmed V and J ends, which lost 0 bases and 5 bases, there was a span of 15 bases. CDR3 bases: TGTGCCAGCAGTTACTCGAGGACCACTGGGGGAGATACGCAGTATTTT. This sequence encodes CASSYSRTTGGDTQYF.

This chain joins TRBV13 and TRBJ1-5, with TRBD1 matching over 10 bases. The CDR3 is made up of 16 amino acids. V lost 4 bases and J lost 1; bases outside the gene matches: 4. Germline CDR1 PRHDT, CDR2 FYEKMQ (reference sequence). CDR3 amino acids: CASSSRTGGSNQPQHF. CDR3 sequence (DNA): TGTGCCAGCAGCTCCCGGACAGGGGGGAGCAATCAGCCCCAGCATTTT.

The V and J genes are TRBV7-7 and TRBJ2-2, with 8 bases lining up with TRBD2. The V gene's germline CDR1 is SSHAT and CDR2 FNYEAQ (reference sequence). This CDR3 is built from 17 residues. After removal of 7 bases from V and 4 bases from J, the junction contained 14 bases not matched to a gene. The CDR3: CASTKGPGTSVTGELFF. The CDR3 DNA follows: TGTGCCAGCACCAAGGGGCCCGGGACTAGTGTCACCGGGGAGCTGTTTTTT.